The 25 T cell receptor beta chains below were found in one sample sequenced in a study of blood T cell repertoires in COVID-19. Generated by immunoSEQ multiplex PCR, the TCRdb table keeps only in-frame clones and is missing some. The sample lists about 250,000 clones; roughly 85% were seen once. The sample taken for sequencing was peripheral blood. These receptors were collected from a man aged 45-60 years with active or convalescent COVID-19.

The chain joins TRBV7-9 to TRBJ1-2; a possible D gene is TRBD1 (6 bases). The germline V gene encodes CDR1 SEHNR and CDR2 FQNEAQ (reference sequence). Trimming removed 1 base from V and 0 bases from J, with 9 bases in between. The CDR3 is made up of 15 amino acids. CDR3 region: CASSLDRETNYGYTF. The DNA of the CDR3 is TGTGCCAGCAGCTTAGACAGGGAAACTAACTATGGCTACACCTTC.

V and J are TRBV24-1 and TRBJ1-5, with D perhaps matching TRBD1 (5 bases). V lost 3 bases and J 1 base, leaving 12 bases between the germline ends. Germline loops: CDR1 KGHDR, CDR2 SFDVKD. The CDR3 is 16 residues long. CDR3 bases: TGTGCCACCAGTGATGGGACCCGGGGGAGCAATCAGCCCCAGCATTTT. As protein: CATSDGTRGSNQPQHF.

This chain uses TRBV14 with TRBJ2-1; TRBD2 might be the D (6 bases). V was trimmed by 2 bases and J by 10 bases, leaving 18 bases between them. The germline gives CDR1 SGHDN, CDR2 FVKESK. This CDR3 comprises 15 residues. The CDR3 nucleotides read TGTGCCAGCAGCCAACCGGGACTGGGGCAGGCAGAGCAGTTCTTC. Translating it yields CASSQPGLGQAEQFF.

The rearrangement joins TRBV6-5 to TRBJ2-7, with 7 bases matching TRBD1. V shed 4 bases, J shed 3 bases, and the junction held 9 bases outside the gene matches. CDR1 is MNHEY and CDR2 is SVGAGI in the germline V gene. The length of the CDR3 is 15 residues. The DNA for the CDR3 is TGTGCCAGCAGTTGGGACAGAGGGGCCTTCTACGAGCAGTACTTC. Translating it yields CASSWDRGAFYEQYF.

This sequence joins TRBV6-5 and TRBJ2-3; no clear D gene. V was cut by 6 bases and J by 6 bases, with 13 bases left in between. CDR1 and CDR2 (germline): MNHEY, SVGAGI. There are 13 residues in the CDR3. In nucleotides, the CDR3 is TGTGCCAGCAGCGCCCGGTTGAGCGATACGCAGTATTTT. It yields the protein CASSARLSDTQYF.

J is TRBJ1-1 and V is TRBV19, with TRBD1 matching 9 bases. From germline, CDR1 is LNHDA and CDR2 SQIVND (reference sequence). The trim removed 2 bases at V and 6 bases at J, leaving 7 bases unmatched. The CDR3 spans 15 residues. CDR3 loop: CASSILVRDRAEAFF. The CDR3 bases are TGTGCCAGTAGTATACTTGTCAGGGACAGGGCTGAAGCTTTCTTT.

This clone showed up just once. The V and J genes are TRBV11-2 and TRBJ2-3; D gene uncertain. V gave up 0 bases and J gave up 2 bases, with 9 bases separating them. Per germline, CDR1 SGHAT and CDR2 FQNNGV. The CDR3 has 15 residues. The CDR3 reads CASSLDLRYTDTQYF. In nucleotides, the CDR3 is TGTGCCAGCAGCTTAGATCTGAGGTACACAGATACGCAGTATTTT.

CDR3 sequence (DNA): TGTGCCAGCAGCTTAAGGAGCGGGAGGGTAGAAGAGCAGTTCTTC. This codes for CASSLRSGRVEEQFF. J is TRBJ2-1 and V is TRBV7-9, with TRBD2 matching over 10 bases. Trimming removed 2 bases from V and 10 bases from J; junction bases left unmatched: 8. CDR3 length: 15 amino acids. Per germline, CDR1 SEHNR and CDR2 FQNEAQ (reference sequence).

V usage is TRBV27 and J usage is TRBJ1-5, with D tentatively TRBD1 (5 bases). This CDR3 comprises 14 residues. Trimming removed 3 bases at V and 10 bases at J, with 16 bases between. CDR1 MNHEY and CDR2 SMNVEV come from the germline V gene (reference sequence). For the CDR3, the DNA is TGTGCCAGCAGTTTCTTGGGGGGGGGTAAACCCCAGCATTTT. This sequence encodes CASSFLGGGKPQHF.

Turning to this clone: The sample has other DNA sequences that encode this CDR3 too. The chain couples TRBV5-1 to TRBJ2-2; TRBD2 matches 9 bases. The CDR3 is made up of 15 amino acids. Germline loops: CDR1 SGHRS, CDR2 YFSETQ. Unmatched junction bases numbered 5, after V lost 4 bases and J lost 4 bases. The CDR3 DNA reads TGCGCCAGCAGCAAGCGGGAGGCTAGCACCGGGGAGCTGTTTTTT. This codes for CASSKREASTGELFF.

This clone was recorded at least ten times. The chain employs TRBV30 and TRBJ1-1; D gene ambiguous. Trimming shortened V by 0 bases and J by 6 bases, and 5 bases separated the two germline ends. This CDR3 is built from 11 residues. CDR1 is GTSNPN and CDR2 is SVGIG in the germline V gene (reference sequence). This CDR3 is CAWSVTSEAFF. The CDR3 DNA reads as TGTGCCTGGAGTGTAACATCTGAAGCTTTCTTT. Variable domain in full (rest from reference TRBV30 and TRBJ1-1): SQTIHQWPATLVQPVGSPLSLECTVEGTSNPNLYWYRQAAGRGLQLLFYSVGIGQISSEVPQNLSASRPQDRQFILSSKKLLLSDSGFYLCAWSVTSEAFFGQGTRLTVV.

V is TRBV3-1 (or the pseudogene TRBV3-2) and J is TRBJ2-1; 11 bases fit TRBD2. Germline CDR1 LGHDT, CDR2 YNNKEL (reference sequence). J gave up 6 bases and V 8 bases, and 21 bases lay outside the gene matches. The CDR3 sequence is 19 residues long. The CDR3 sequence: CASFQTSGNPRIRSNEQFF. CDR3 coding DNA: TGTGCCAGCTTCCAGACTAGCGGGAACCCCCGTATCCGATCCAATGAGCAGTTCTTC.

This clone has a handful of counts. The chain employs TRBV25-1 and TRBJ1-6; D perhaps matches TRBD1 (6 bases). Looked up from germline, CDR1 is MGHDK and CDR2 is SYGVNS. This CDR3 comprises 15 residues. V was clipped by 2 bases and J by 5 bases, with 10 bases between them. The CDR3 loop reads CASSEGRGNNSPLHF. DNA of the CDR3: TGTGCCAGCAGTGAAGGCAGGGGAAATAATTCACCCCTCCACTTT.

The genes are TRBV5-1 and TRBJ2-5; the D is unclear. The V gene lost 1 base and the J gene lost 5 bases, with 3 bases spanning the gap. The CDR3 spans 11 residues. In germline, CDR1 is SGHRS, CDR2 YFSETQ. The CDR3 DNA reads TGCGCCAGCAGCTTGTATGAGACCCAGTACTTC. Translated: CASSLYETQYF.

Here the CDR3 DNA reads TGCGCCAGCAGCCAAGTAGGGAGCGGCACAGATACGCAGTATTTT. This encodes CASSQVGSGTDTQYF. This chain links TRBV4-1 with TRBJ2-3; possibly TRBD2 for D (5 bases). Germline assignment: CDR1 MGHRA and CDR2 YSYEKL. CDR3 length: 15 amino acids. Trimming shortened V by 1 base and J by 1 base, and 9 bases separated the two germline ends.

This clone was detected once. The chain links TRBV27 to TRBJ1-2, with TRBD1 matching 7 bases. The CDR3 loop spans 15 amino acids. Germline-derived CDR1 and CDR2 are MNHEY and SMNVEV (reference sequence). Unmatched junction bases numbered 9, after V lost 6 bases and J lost 2 bases. For the CDR3, the DNA is TGTGCCAGCAGGACTCAACAGGGGATCAACTATGGCTACACCTTC. It is translated as CASRTQQGINYGYTF.

This clone was seen just once. The rearrangement uses TRBV28 and TRBJ2-5; TRBD1 aligns across 9 bases. CDR3 length: 14 amino acids. The V and J ends lost 6 bases and 6 bases, in that order; junction bases with no gene match: 8. Germline-derived CDR1 and CDR2 are MDHEN and SYDVKM. The CDR3 region has the DNA TGTGCCAGCAGGCCCGGGACAGGGTCTAAGACCCAGTACTTC. Translation: CASRPGTGSKTQYF.

The chain employs TRBV2 and TRBJ2-5, with 16 bases identical to TRBD2. Germline values: CDR1 SNHLY, CDR2 FYNNEI. The ends lost 8 bases at V and 5 bases at J; junction bases unmatched: 8. The CDR3 totals 16 residues. CDR3 nucleotides: TGTGCCAGCTACCGAAGGGGACTAGCGGGAGGGGAGACCCAGTACTTC. It specifies CASYRRGLAGGETQYF. Supplemented by reference TRBV2 and TRBJ2-5, the full variable domain reads EPEVTQTPSHQVTQMGQEVILRCVPISNHLYFYWYRQILGQKVEFLVSFYNNEISEKSEIFDDQFSVERPDGSNFTLKIRSTKLEDSAMYFCASYRRGLAGGETQYFGPGTRLLVL.

About this clone: A junction end diverges from the germline sequence, so it may reflect a read error. The chain couples TRBV7-2 to TRBJ2-1, with 8 bases lining up with TRBD2. The CDR3 sequence is 11 residues long. Germline V gene lookup returns CDR1 SGHTA and CDR2 FQGNSA. CDR3 amino acids: CASSSGLVQLF. DNA for the CDR3: TGTGCCAGCAGCTCGGGACTAGTCCAGCTCTTC.

The chain employs TRBV5-5 and TRBJ1-1, with D hard to call. Germline CDR1 SGHKS, CDR2 YYEKEE (reference sequence). Trimming stripped 0 bases from V and 7 bases from J, with 10 bases between. This CDR3 region has 13 residues. In nucleotides, the CDR3 is TGTGCCAGCAGCTTGGGATATGACTTTGAAGCTTTCTTT. Its protein is CASSLGYDFEAFF.

The sample holds a few counts of this clone. The rearrangement links TRBV19 to TRBJ1-5; 9 positions agree with TRBD1. The CDR3 length is 17 residues. Germline V gene data show CDR1 as LNHDA and CDR2 as SQIVND (reference sequence). J gave up 1 base and V 8 bases, and 12 bases lay outside the gene matches. The CDR3 loop reads CASLHLGQGPSNQPQHF. Here the CDR3 DNA reads TGTGCCAGTCTCCATCTGGGACAGGGTCCAAGCAATCAGCCCCAGCATTTT. Full variable domain (outside the CDR3, taken from reference TRBV19 and TRBJ1-5): DGGITQSPKYLFRKEGQNVTLSCEQNLNHDAMYWYRQDPGQGLRLIYYSQIVNDFQKGDIAEGYSVSREKKESFPLTVTSAQKNPTAFYLCASLHLGQGPSNQPQHFGDGTRLSIL.

This clone showed up just once. The chain links TRBV27 to TRBJ2-1; 10 bases align to TRBD2. Per germline, CDR1 MNHEY and CDR2 SMNVEV (reference sequence). This CDR3 comprises 16 residues. V lost 5 bases and J lost 5; bases outside the gene matches: 9. The CDR3 region is CASSASGTSENNEQFF. The DNA for the CDR3 is TGTGCCAGCAGTGCCTCCGGGACTAGCGAAAACAATGAGCAGTTCTTC.

This sequence joins TRBV7-2 and TRBJ2-3; D may be TRBD1 (6 bases). The germline CDR1 and CDR2 sequences are SGHTA and FQGNSA. This CDR3 comprises 15 residues. Trimming pared 4 bases from V and 2 bases from J, leaving 13 bases between. The CDR3 bases are TGTGCCAGCAGCTCTTACCGGGACAACACAGATACGCAGTATTTT. Protein: CASSSYRDNTDTQYF.

The chain links TRBV11-2 to TRBJ2-7; maybe TRBD2 (6 bases). The CDR3 sequence is 16 residues long. Per the germline V gene, CDR1 is SGHAT and CDR2 is FQNNGV. V was trimmed by 3 bases and J by 7 bases, leaving 22 bases between them. CDR3 sequence (DNA): TGTGCCAGCAGCTTCCGGGGTGGTAGCGGCTTAACGGAGCAGTACTTC. Protein sequence: CASSFRGGSGLTEQYF.

This chain links TRBV11-2 with TRBJ2-2, with TRBD2 matching over 8 bases. This CDR3 is 18 amino acids long. CDR1 and CDR2 (germline): SGHAT, FQNNGV. The trim removed 4 bases at V and 0 bases at J, leaving 10 bases unmatched. CDR3 amino acids: CASSSQGGAGANTGELFF. The CDR3 DNA sequence: TGTGCCAGCAGCTCGCAAGGGGGAGCGGGGGCGAACACCGGGGAGCTGTTTTTT.